This T cell receptor (beta chain) was identified during a study of blood T cells in healthy people across ages. A note on this clonotype: Being one base from a much bigger clone, this may be a read error.

The CDR3 sequence is 14 residues long. Using a J-beta primer mix together with a sample-barcoded 5' primer, a second PCR was run for about 7 to 12 cycles. Each CDR3 protein is one row after TCRdb ran MiXCR on the 5' RACE reads. The sample has around 800,000 distinct CDR3 sequences, around 45% seen once. Source material: blood. This receptor was obtained from a man at least 80 years old in good health. The chain has TRBV12-3 or TRBV12-4 and TRBJ1-6; D may be TRBD1 (6 bases). The CDR3 DNA is TGTGCCAGCACCGAGGACAGCGGGGATTCACCCCCCCACTTT. It codes for CASTEDSGDSPPHF.